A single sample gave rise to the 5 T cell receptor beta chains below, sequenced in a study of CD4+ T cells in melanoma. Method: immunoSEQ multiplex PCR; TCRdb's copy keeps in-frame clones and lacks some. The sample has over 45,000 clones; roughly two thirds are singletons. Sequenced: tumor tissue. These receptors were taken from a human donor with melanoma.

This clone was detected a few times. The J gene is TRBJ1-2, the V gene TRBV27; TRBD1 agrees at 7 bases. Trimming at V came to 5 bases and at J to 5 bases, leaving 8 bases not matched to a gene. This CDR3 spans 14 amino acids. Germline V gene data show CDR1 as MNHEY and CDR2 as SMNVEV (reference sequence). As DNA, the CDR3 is TGTGCCAGCAGTCCCCAAGACAGGGTGTATGGCTACACCTTC. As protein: CASSPQDRVYGYTF.

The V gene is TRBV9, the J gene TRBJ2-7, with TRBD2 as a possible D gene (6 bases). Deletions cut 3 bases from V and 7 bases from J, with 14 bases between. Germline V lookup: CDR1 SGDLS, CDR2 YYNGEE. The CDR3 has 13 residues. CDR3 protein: CASSGVRAGEQYF. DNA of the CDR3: TGTGCCAGCAGCGGTGTTCGGGCGGGGGAGCAGTACTTC. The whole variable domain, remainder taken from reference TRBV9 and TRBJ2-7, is DSGVTQTPKHLITATGQRVTLRCSPRSGDLSVYWYQQSLDQGLQFLIQYYNGEERAKGNILERFSAQQFPDLHSELNLSSLELGDSALYFCASSGVRAGEQYFGPGTRLTVT.

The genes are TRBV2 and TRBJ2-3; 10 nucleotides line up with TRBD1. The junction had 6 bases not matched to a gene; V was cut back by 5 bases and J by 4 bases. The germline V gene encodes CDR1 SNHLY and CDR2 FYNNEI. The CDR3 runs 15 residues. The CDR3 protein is CASSPGTGEPDTQYF. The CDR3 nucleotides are TGTGCCAGCAGTCCTGGGACAGGGGAGCCAGATACGCAGTATTTT.

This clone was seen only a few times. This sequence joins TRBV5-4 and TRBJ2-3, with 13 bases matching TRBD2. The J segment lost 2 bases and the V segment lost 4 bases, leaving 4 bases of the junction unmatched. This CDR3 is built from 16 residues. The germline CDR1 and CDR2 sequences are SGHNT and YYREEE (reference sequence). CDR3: CASSPGLAGLTDTQYF. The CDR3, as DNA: TGTGCCAGCAGCCCGGGACTAGCGGGGCTCACAGATACGCAGTATTTT.

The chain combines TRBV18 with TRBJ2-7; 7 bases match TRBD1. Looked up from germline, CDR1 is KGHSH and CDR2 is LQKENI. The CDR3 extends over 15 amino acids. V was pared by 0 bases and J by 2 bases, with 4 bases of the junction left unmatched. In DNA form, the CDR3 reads TGTGCCAGCTCACCACCTGGGACAGCTACCTACGAGCAGTACTTC. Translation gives CASSPPGTATYEQYF.